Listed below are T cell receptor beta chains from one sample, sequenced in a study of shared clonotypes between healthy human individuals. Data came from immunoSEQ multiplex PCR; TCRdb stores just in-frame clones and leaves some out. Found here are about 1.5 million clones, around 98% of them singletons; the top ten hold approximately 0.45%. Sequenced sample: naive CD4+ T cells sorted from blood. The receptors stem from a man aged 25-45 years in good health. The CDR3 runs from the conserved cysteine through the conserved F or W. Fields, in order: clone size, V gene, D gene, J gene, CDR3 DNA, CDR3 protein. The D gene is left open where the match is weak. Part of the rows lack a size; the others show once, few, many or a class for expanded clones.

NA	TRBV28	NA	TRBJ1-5	TGTGCCAGCAGTTTGAATTTGCTGCCCCAGCATTTT	CASSLNLLPQHF
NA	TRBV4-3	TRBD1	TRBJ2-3	TGCGCCAGCAGCCTGGACAGGGTTGGGACAGATACGCAGTATTTT	CASSLDRVGTDTQYF
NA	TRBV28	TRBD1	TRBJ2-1	TGTGCCAGCAGATCGGGACAGGGCATGAGGTGGCATGAGCAGTTCTTC	CASRSGQGMRWHEQFF
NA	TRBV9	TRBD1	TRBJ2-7	TGTGCCAGCAGCACCGGGACAGGGAGGTACCAGCAGTACTTC	CASSTGTGRYQQYF
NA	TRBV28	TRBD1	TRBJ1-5	TGTGCCAGCAGTTTGCCGGGACAGGGGGTGTATAGCAATCAGCCCCAGCATTTT	CASSLPGQGVYSNQPQHF
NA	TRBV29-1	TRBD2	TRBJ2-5	TGCAGCGTGGGGGGGGGTCCCCAAGAGACCCAGTACTTC	CSVGGGPQETQYF
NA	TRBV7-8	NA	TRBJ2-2	TGTGCCAGCAGCTTAGGTGGCAGGGGATCCGGGGAGCTGTTTTTT	CASSLGGRGSGELFF
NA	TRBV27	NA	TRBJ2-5	TGTGCCAGCAGTTTGAGGGCGTACCAAGAGACCCAGTACTTC	CASSLRAYQETQYF
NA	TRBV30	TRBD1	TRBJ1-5	TGTGCCTGGAGTGCCGATCGGACAGGGGGGAACAATCAGCCCCAGCATTTT	CAWSADRTGGNNQPQHF
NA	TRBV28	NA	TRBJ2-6	TGTGCCAGCAGGGGAGGGGGCTCTGGGGCCAACGTCCTGACTTTC	CASRGGGSGANVLTF
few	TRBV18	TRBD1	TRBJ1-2	TGTGCCAGCTCACCTTCAGGGGGCGCGACTGGTGGCTACACCTTC	CASSPSGGATGGYTF
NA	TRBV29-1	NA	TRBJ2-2	TGCAGCGTCACTTATCTGGGGAACGCCGGGGAGCTGTTTTTT	CSVTYLGNAGELFF
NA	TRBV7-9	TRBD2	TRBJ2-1	TGTGCCAGCAAACCGGGACTAGCGGGATACCGTGAGAAGTTCTTC	CASKPGLAGYREKFF
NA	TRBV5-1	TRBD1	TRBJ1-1	TGCGCCAGCAGCTTGGGAGGGGGCCGTGGCACTGAAGCTTTCTTT	CASSLGGGRGTEAFF
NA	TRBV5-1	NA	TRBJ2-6	TGCGCCAGCAGCGTTCGTTCGGGATTCTCTGGGGCCAACGTCCTGACTTTC	CASSVRSGFSGANVLTF
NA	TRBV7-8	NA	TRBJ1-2	TGTGCCAGCAGCATTGAAGCTAACTATGGCTACACCTTC	CASSIEANYGYTF
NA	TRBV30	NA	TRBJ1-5	TGTGCCTGGAGTAAGACCTCCCTTGGCAATCAGCCCCAGCATTTT	CAWSKTSLGNQPQHF